The following is a T cell receptor beta chain sequence with its context. What it recognizes is unknown. This sample is drawn from a study of shared clonotypes between healthy human individuals. Across the whole study: Two women and a few men aged 18 to 49 made up the donors. Whole-study results and caveats: The expectation was that sequencing depth would affect clonotype sharing among donors.

Participating donors were healthy, HIV-negative adults free of recent acute infections or vaccinations. CDR1 is SGHTA and CDR2 is FQGNSA in the germline V gene. V was pared by 0 bases and J by 2 bases, with 6 bases between. This CDR3 has 14 amino acids. Using immunoSEQ multiplex PCR, the repertoire was profiled, and TCRdb retains in-frame clones only, with some absent. The sample includes 730,000 or so clones, about 78% of them seen just once. The rearrangement links TRBV7-2 to TRBJ2-3; D is uncertain. Material: memory CD4+ T cells sorted from blood. Subset noted: CD45RA-negative fraction. The receptor was isolated from a woman aged 25 to 39 in good health. For the CDR3, the DNA is TGTGCCAGCAGCTTAGCTCCGTACACAGATACGCAGTATTTT. This gives the protein CASSLAPYTDTQYF.